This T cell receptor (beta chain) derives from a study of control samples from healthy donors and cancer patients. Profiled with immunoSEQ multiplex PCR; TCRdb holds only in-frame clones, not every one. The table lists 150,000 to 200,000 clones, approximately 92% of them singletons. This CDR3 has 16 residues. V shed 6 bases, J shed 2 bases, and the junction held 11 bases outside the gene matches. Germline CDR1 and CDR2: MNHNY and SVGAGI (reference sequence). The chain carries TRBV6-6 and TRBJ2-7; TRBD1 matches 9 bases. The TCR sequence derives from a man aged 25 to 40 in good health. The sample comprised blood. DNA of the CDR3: TGTGCCAGCAGGGCCGATACCGGGACAGGGACCTACGAGCAGTACTTC. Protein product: CASRADTGTGTYEQYF.